This passage covers 4 T cell receptor beta chains from one sample sequenced in a study of T cell responses to AZD1222 COVID-19 vaccine. Repertoires were generated with immunoSEQ multiplex PCR, while TCRdb's copy carries only in-frame clones and drops some. The sample carries 120,000 to 150,000 clones, 93% recorded once. The specimen comprised peripheral blood, sampled on day 0 of AZD1222 vaccination. These receptors were collected from an adult in good health.

J is TRBJ2-7 and V is TRBV12-3 or TRBV12-4; TRBD2 might be the D (5 bases). Trimming cost V 3 bases and J 4 bases, with 10 bases left between them. The CDR3 covers 13 residues. The CDR3 region is CASSLEAPYEQYF. DNA for the CDR3: TGTGCCAGCAGTTTGGAGGCCCCGTACGAGCAGTACTTC.

This clone came up once. The chain links TRBV7-4 to TRBJ1-1; D gene unclear. Between the trimmed V and J ends, which lost 4 bases and 5 bases, there was a span of 11 bases. Germline CDR1 SGHVT, CDR2 SQSDAQ. The CDR3 length is 13 residues. The CDR3 nucleotides read TGTGCCAGCAGCTCGTTACAGAAGACTGAAGCTTTCTTT. Amino acid sequence: CASSSLQKTEAFF.

CDR3 in amino acids: CASSLNFRGGRYYEQYF. The CDR3 DNA is TGTGCCAGCAGCCTAAACTTCCGAGGGGGCAGATACTACGAGCAGTACTTC. J is TRBJ2-7 and V is TRBV3-1 (or the pseudogene TRBV3-2), with 7 bases aligning to TRBD1. Germline lookup yields CDR1 LGHDT and CDR2 YNNKEL (reference sequence). V gave up 4 bases and J gave up 3 bases; unmatched junction bases: 15. This CDR3 region has 17 residues.

The J gene is TRBJ2-3, the V gene TRBV5-8; 11 bases map to TRBD2. This CDR3 is built from 15 residues. The germline gives CDR1 SGHTS, CDR2 YDEGEE. The trim removed 2 bases at V and 3 bases at J, leaving 2 bases unmatched. The CDR3 DNA reads TGTGCCAGCAGCTTACTAGCGGGAGCGACAGATACGCAGTATTTT. Residues: CASSLLAGATDTQYF.